This T cell receptor beta chain was documented in a study of technical replicates of blood from several donors. Profiling relied on immunoSEQ multiplex PCR, and the TCRdb table lists in-frame clones only, not all of them. Here the sample spans more than 65,000 clones, approximately 97% being singletons. The CDR3 consists of 14 residues. Deletions cut 5 bases from V and 2 bases from J, with 16 bases between. CDR1 is SQVTM and CDR2 is ANQGSEA in the germline V gene. Sample: T cells isolated from PBMCs. This TCR was sampled from a human donor in good health. V usage is TRBV29-1 and J usage is TRBJ2-7, with a possible D match to TRBD1 (6 bases). The CDR3 bases are TGCAGCGTTTATGGGTTGACAGGAACCTACGAGCAGTACTTC. It specifies CSVYGLTGTYEQYF.